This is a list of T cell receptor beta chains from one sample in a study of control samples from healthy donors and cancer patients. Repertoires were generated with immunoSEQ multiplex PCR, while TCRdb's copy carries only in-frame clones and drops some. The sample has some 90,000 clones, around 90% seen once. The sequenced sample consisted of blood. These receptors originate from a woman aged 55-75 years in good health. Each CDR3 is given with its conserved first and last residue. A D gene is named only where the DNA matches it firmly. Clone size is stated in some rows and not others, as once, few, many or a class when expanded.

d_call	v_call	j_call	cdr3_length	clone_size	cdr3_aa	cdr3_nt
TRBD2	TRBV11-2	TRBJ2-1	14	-	CASSWTSGNNEQFF	TGTGCCAGCAGCTGGACTAGCGGAAACAATGAGCAGTTCTTC
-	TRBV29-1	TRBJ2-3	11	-	CSVEDVPTQYF	TGCAGCGTTGAGGACGTCCCTACGCAGTATTTT
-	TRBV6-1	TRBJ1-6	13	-	CASSEMGNSPLHF	TGTGCCAGCAGTGAGATGGGGAATTCACCCCTCCACTTT
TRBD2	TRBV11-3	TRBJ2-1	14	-	CASSSSGLAGVLFF	TGTGCCAGCAGCTCGTCGGGACTAGCGGGAGTATTGTTCTTC
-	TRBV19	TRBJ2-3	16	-	CASSEGGIYWVDTQYF	TGTGCCAGTAGTGAGGGGGGGATCTACTGGGTGGATACGCAGTATTTT
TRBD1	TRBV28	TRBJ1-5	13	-	CASDRGSNQPQHF	TGTGCCAGCGACAGGGGAAGCAATCAGCCCCAGCATTTT
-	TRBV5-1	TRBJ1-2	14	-	CASSLGEAGHGYTF	TGCGCCAGCAGCTTGGGCGAGGCAGGCCATGGCTACACCTTC
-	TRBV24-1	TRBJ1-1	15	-	CATRGLTMGDTEAFF	TGTGCCACCAGGGGACTTACGATGGGGGACACTGAAGCTTTCTTT
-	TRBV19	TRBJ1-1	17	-	CASSLRDRFRPNTEAFF	TGTGCCAGTAGTCTTCGGGACCGATTTCGGCCGAACACTGAAGCTTTCTTT
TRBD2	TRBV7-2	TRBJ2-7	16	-	CASSFTSGGTSYEQYF	TGTGCCAGCAGCTTTACTAGCGGGGGAACCTCCTACGAGCAGTACTTC
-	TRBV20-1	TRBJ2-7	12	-	CSASRWENEQYF	TGCAGTGCTAGTAGGTGGGAAAACGAGCAGTACTTC
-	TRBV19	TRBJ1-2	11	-	CASSIWNGYTF	TGTGCCAGTAGTATCTGGAATGGCTACACCTTC
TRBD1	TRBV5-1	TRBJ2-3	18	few	CASSLTGGPTTPTDTQYF	TGCGCCAGCAGCTTGACAGGGGGTCCAACCACCCCAACAGATACGCAGTATTTT
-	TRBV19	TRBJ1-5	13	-	CASSQQGQQPQHF	TGTGCCAGTAGTCAACAGGGACAACAGCCCCAGCATTTT
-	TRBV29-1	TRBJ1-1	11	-	CSVSRATEAFF	TGCAGCGTTTCGAGGGCCACTGAAGCTTTCTTT
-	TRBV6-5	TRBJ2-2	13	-	CASGAQDPGELFF	TGTGCCAGTGGGGCCCAAGACCCCGGGGAGCTGTTTTTT
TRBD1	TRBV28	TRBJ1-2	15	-	CASRGQGVPMGGYTF	TGTGCCAGCAGGGGACAGGGGGTCCCAATGGGAGGCTACACCTTC
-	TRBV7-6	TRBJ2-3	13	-	CASSLGGTDTQYF	TGTGCCAGCAGCTTAGGGGGCACAGATACGCAGTATTTT
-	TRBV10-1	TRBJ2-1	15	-	CASSAVVAELNEQFF	TGCGCCAGCAGTGCTGTGGTAGCGGAGCTCAATGAGCAGTTCTTC
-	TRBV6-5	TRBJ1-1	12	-	CASSRRNTEAFF	TGTGCCAGCAGCAGGAGGAACACTGAAGCTTTCTTT
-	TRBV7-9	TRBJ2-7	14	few	CASRNSNQAYEQYF	TGTGCCAGCAGGAACTCAAATCAAGCCTACGAGCAGTACTTC
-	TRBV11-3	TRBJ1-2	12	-	CASRNGQYGYTF	TGTGCCAGCAGGAACGGACAGTATGGCTACACCTTC
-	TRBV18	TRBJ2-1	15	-	CASSPLSGVLNEQFF	TGTGCCAGCTCACCACTGTCGGGGGTGTTGAATGAGCAGTTCTTC
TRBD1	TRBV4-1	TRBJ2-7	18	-	CASSQGTPGTGVIYEQYF	TGCGCCAGCAGCCAAGGTACTCCCGGGACAGGGGTGATCTACGAGCAGTACTTC
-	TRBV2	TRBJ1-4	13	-	CASSDRGAEKLFF	TGTGCCAGCAGTGACAGAGGGGCCGAAAAACTGTTTTTT
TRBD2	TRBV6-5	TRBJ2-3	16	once	CASSYWRGASTDTQYF	TGTGCCAGCAGTTATTGGCGGGGGGCGAGCACAGATACGCAGTATTTT
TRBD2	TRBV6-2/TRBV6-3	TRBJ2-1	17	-	CASSQREREGHNNEQFF	TGTGCCAGCAGTCAACGGGAGCGGGAGGGCCACAACAATGAGCAGTTCTTC
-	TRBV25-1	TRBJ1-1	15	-	CASSAHGAGNTEAFF	TGTGCCAGCAGTGCCCATGGGGCGGGGAACACTGAAGCTTTCTTT
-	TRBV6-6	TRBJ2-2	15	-	CASSYRPDNTGELFF	TGTGCCAGCAGTTATCGGCCAGACAACACCGGGGAGCTGTTTTTT
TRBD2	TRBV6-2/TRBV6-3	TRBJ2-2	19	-	CASSYEHGTSGTHTGELFF	TGTGCCAGCAGTTACGAACACGGGACTAGCGGGACCCACACCGGGGAGCTGTTTTTT
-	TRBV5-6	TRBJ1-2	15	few	CASSLFWGRAYGYTF	TGTGCCAGCAGCTTGTTCTGGGGGAGGGCCTATGGCTACACCTTC
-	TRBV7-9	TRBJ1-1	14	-	CASSLAPGQTEAFF	TGTGCCAGCAGCTTAGCTCCGGGACAAACTGAAGCTTTCTTT
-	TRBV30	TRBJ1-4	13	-	CAWRRPPGEKLFF	TGTGCCTGGAGGAGACCCCCTGGTGAAAAACTGTTTTTT
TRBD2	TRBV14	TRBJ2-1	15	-	CASCATSGRHNEQFF	TGTGCCAGCTGTGCTACTAGCGGACGTCACAATGAGCAGTTCTTC
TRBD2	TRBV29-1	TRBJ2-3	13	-	CSAGLAGVNTQYF	TGCAGCGCTGGACTAGCGGGAGTAAATACGCAGTATTTT
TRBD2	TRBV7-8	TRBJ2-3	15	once	CASSNGLGDTDTQYF	TGTGCCAGCAGCAATGGACTAGGCGACACAGATACGCAGTATTTT
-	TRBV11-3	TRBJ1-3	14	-	CASSLDLGTPSIYF	TGTGCCAGTAGCTTAGACTTGGGGACACCCTCCATATATTTT
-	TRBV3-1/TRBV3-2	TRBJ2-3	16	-	CASSQDWGPNTDTQYF	TGTGCCAGCAGCCAAGATTGGGGCCCGAACACAGATACGCAGTATTTT
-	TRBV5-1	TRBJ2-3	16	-	CASSLGVIRVTDTQYF	TGCGCCAGCAGCTTGGGGGTGATCAGGGTCACAGATACGCAGTATTTT
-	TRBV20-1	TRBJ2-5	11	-	CSASARETQYF	TGCAGTGCTAGCGCGAGGGAGACCCAGTACTTC
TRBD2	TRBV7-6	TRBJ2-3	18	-	CASSHQAGGGIGTDTQYF	TGTGCCAGCAGCCACCAGGCGGGAGGGGGTATCGGCACAGATACGCAGTATTTT